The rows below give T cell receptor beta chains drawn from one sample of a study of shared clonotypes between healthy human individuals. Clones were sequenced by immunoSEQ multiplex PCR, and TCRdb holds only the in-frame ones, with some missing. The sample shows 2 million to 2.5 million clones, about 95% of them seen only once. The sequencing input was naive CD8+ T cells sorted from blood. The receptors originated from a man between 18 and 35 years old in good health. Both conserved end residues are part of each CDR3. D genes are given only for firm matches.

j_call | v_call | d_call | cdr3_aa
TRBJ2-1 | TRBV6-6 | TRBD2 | CAAQGGLAGVGWFF
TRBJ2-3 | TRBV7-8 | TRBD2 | CASSLARLSGGDTDTQYF
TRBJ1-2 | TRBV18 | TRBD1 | CASSTSGTDYGYTF
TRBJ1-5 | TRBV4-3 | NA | CASSPDGRVKGQPQHF
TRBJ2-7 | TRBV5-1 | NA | CASSRAGMNYEQYF
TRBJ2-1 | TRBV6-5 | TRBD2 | CASSYLAESYNEQFF
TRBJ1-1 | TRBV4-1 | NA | CASSQHTEAFF
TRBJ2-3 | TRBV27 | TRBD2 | CASSVGTSPSTDTQYF
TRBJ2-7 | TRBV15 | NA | CATSAGTFSYEQYF
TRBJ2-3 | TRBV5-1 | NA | CASSLDTLSTDTQYF
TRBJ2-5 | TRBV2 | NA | CANLGLVKETQYF
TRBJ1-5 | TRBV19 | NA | CASSIDREGSRGQPQHF
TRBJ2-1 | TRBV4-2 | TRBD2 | CASSQDGRREAPYNEQFF
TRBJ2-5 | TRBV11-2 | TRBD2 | CASSVGLAGIRQETQYF
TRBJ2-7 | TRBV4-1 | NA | CASSQEARSYEQYF
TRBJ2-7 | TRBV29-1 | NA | CSYTGHGDEQYF
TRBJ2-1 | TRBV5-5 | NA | CASSLSPYNEQFF
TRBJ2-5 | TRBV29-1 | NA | CSAVADLETQYF
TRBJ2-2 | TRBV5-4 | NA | CASSLGGPGELFF
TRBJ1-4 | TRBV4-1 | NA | CASSQFVYSNEKLFF
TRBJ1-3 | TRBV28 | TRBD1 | CASSPDRAAGNTIYF
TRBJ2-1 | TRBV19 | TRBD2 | CASSLAGAYNEQFF
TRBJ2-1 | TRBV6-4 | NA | CASSGVAGTYNEQFF
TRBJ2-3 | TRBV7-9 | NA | CASSSQDRTSTDTQYF
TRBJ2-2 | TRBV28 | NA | CASSLEGMWPNTGELFF
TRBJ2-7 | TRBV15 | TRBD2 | CATSSLTSGRDEQYF
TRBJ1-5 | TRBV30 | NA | CAWSVADRYNQPQHF
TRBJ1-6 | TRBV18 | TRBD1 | CASSPTGVSPLSPLHF
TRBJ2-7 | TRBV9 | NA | CASSVGSSYEQYF
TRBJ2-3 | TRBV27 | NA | CASSSLADTDTQYF
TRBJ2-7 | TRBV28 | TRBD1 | CASSFWGQPSYEQYF
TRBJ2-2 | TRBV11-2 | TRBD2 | CASSRLALGELFF
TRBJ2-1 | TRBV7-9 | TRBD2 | CASSPETSGSRNEQFF
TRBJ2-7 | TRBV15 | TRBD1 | CATEPSGTGGAYEQYF
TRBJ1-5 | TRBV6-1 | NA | CAGGGGRPQHF
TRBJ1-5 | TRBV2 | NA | CASKIRDSTNSQPQHF
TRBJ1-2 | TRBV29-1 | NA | CSVEDRQGNYGYTF
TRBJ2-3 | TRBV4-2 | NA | CASSQRPSGLHADTQYF
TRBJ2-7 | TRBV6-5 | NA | CASSSTDEQYF
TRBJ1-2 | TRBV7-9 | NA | CASSKGIYGYTF
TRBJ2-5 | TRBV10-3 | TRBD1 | CAIGQGLSLETQYF
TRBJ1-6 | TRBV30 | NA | CAWSGDGGNSPLHF
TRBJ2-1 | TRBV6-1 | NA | CASSAYVPYSYNEQFF
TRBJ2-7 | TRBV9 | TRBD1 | CASSAQGAGEQYF
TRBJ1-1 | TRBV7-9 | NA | CASSFIQGLNTEAFF
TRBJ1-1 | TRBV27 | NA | CASRAGLNTEAFF
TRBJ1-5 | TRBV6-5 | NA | CASSYGGEGNQPQHF
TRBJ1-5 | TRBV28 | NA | CASSPGGQPQHF
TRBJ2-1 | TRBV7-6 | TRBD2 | CATSLAGNYNEQFF
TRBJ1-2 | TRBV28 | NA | CASSLDSPYYGYTF
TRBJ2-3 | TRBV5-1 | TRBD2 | CASSLTSGREAYF
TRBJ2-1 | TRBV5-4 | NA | CASSPEAYNEQFF
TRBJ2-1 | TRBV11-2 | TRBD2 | CASSPLAGGPGEQFF
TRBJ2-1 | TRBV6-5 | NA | CASTNRGGNEQFF
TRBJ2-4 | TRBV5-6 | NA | CASSSILAKNIQYF
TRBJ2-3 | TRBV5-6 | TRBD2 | CASSLGLAGGPYDTQYF
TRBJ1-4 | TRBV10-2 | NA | CASRSAATNEKLFF
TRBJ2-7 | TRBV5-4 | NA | CASSPDLHTDSYEQYF